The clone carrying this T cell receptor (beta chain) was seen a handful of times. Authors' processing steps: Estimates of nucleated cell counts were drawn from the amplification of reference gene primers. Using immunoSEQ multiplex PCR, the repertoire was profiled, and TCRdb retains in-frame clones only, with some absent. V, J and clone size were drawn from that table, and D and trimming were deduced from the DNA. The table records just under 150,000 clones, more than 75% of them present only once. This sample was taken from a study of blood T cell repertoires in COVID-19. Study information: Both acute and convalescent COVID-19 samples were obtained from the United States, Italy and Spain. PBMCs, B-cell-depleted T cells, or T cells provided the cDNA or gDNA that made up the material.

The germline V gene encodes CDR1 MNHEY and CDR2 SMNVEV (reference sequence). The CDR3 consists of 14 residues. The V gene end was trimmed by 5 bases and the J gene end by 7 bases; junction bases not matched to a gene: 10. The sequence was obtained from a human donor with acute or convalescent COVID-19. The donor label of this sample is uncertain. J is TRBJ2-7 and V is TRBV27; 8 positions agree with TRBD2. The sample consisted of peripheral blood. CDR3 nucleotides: TGTGCCAGCAGTCCAAGGACTAGCTTCGGGGAGCAGTACGTC. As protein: CASSPRTSFGEQYV.